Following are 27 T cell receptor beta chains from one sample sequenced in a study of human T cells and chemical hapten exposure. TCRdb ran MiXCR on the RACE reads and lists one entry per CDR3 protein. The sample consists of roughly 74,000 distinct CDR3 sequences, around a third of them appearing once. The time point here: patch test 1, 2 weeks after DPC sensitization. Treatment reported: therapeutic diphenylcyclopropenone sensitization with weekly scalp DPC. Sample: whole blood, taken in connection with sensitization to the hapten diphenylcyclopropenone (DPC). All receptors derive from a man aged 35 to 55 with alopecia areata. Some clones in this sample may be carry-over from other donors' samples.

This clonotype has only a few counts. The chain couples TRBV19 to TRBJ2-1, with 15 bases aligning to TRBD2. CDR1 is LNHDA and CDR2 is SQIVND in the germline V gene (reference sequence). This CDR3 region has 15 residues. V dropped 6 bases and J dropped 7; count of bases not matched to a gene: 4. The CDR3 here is CASSFGTSGRNEQFF. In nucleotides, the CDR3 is TGTGCCAGTAGCTTTGGGACTAGCGGGAGGAATGAGCAGTTCTTC.

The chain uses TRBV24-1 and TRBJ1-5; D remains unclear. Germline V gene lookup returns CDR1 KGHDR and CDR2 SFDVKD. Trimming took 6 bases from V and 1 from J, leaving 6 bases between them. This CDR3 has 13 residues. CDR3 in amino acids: CATSPGSNQPQHF. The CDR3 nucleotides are TGTGCCACCAGTCCGGGCAGCAATCAGCCCCAGCATTTT.

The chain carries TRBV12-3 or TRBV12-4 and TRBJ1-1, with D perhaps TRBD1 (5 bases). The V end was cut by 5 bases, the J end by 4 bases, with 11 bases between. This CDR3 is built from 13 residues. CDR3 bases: TGTGCCAGCAGTCCTGGAGGGGCCACTGAAGCTTTCTTT. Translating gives CASSPGGATEAFF.

The DNA of the CDR3 is TGTGCCAGCAGCCAAGGTCCGGGAGACTACACTGAAGCTTTCTTT. It encodes CASSQGPGDYTEAFF. V gene TRBV4-2 combines with J gene TRBJ1-1; D gene unclear. The length of the CDR3 is 15 residues. Germline CDR1 is LGHNA and CDR2 is YNFKEQ. The V and J ends lost 1 base and 3 bases respectively, with 12 bases between them.

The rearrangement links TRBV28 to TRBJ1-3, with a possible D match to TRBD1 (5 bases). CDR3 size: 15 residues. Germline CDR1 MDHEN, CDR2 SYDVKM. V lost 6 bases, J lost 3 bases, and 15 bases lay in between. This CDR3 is CASSVGGTRGNTIYF. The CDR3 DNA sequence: TGTGCCAGCAGCGTGGGAGGGACGCGTGGAAACACCATATATTTT.

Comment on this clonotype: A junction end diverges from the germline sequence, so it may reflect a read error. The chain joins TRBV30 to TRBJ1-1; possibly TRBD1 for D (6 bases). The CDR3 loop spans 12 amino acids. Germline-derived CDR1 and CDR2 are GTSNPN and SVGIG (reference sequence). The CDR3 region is CAWSGGDTETFF. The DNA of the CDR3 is TGTGCCTGGAGTGGCGGGGACACTGAAACTTTCTTT.

The DNA of the CDR3 is TGTGCCAGCACCCTCCTGGACAGAGGGTTCTACGAGCAGTACTTC. It translates to CASTLLDRGFYEQYF. The rearrangement links TRBV6-1 to TRBJ2-7; D possibly corresponds to TRBD1 (6 bases). This CDR3 is 15 amino acids long. V was trimmed by 7 bases and J by 3 bases, leaving 19 bases between them. Germline CDR1 and CDR2: MNHNS and SASEGT.

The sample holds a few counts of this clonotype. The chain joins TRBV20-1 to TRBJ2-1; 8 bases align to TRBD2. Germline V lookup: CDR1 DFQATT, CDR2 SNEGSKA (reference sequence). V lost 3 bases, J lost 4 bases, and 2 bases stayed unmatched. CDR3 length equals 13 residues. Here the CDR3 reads CSARGGRYNEQFF. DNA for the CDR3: TGCAGTGCTAGGGGCGGGAGGTACAATGAGCAGTTCTTC.

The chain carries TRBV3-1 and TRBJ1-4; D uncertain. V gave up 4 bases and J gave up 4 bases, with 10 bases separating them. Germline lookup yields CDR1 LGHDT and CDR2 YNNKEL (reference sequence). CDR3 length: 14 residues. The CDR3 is CASSPRAINEKLFF. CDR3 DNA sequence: TGTGCCAGCAGCCCCCGGGCCATTAATGAAAAACTGTTTTTT.

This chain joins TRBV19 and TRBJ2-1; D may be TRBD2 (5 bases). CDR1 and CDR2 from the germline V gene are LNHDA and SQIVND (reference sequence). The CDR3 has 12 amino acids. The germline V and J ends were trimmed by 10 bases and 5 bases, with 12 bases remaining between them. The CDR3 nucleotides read TGTGCCACTCAACCGGGAAACAATGAGCAGTTCTTC. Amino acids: CATQPGNNEQFF.

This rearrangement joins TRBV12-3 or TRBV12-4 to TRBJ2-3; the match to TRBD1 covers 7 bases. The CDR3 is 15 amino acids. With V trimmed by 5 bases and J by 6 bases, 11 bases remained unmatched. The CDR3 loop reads CASSETGSRMDTQYF. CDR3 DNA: TGTGCCAGCAGTGAGACAGGGTCCCGGATGGATACGCAGTATTTT.

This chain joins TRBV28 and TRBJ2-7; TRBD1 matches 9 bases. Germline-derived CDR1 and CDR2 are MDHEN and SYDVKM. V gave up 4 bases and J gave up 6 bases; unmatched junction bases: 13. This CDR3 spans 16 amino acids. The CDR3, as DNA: TGTGCCAGCAGTTCTTTTACAGGGGGCAGGACCTTCGAGCAGTACTTC. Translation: CASSSFTGGRTFEQYF.

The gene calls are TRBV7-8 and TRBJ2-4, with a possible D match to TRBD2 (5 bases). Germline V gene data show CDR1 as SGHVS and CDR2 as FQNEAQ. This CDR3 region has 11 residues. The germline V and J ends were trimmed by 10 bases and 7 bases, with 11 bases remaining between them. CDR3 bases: TGTGCCATAGTAACGGGGAACATTCAGTACTTC. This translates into CAIVTGNIQYF.

In DNA form, the CDR3 reads TGTGCCAGCAGTTTCAAGGGGGCCGGGATGGCTGGAAACACCATATATTTT. Translation gives CASSFKGAGMAGNTIYF. The rearrangement joins TRBV12-3 or TRBV12-4 to TRBJ1-3; TRBD1 agrees at 7 bases. Unmatched junction bases numbered 10, after V lost 3 bases and J lost 2 bases. The CDR3 covers 17 residues.

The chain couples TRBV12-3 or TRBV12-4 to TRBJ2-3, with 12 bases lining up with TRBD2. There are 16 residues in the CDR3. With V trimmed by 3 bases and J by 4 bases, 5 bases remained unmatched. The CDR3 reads CASSFRTSGISDTQYF. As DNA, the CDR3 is TGTGCCAGCAGTTTCCGGACTAGCGGGATCTCAGATACGCAGTATTTT.

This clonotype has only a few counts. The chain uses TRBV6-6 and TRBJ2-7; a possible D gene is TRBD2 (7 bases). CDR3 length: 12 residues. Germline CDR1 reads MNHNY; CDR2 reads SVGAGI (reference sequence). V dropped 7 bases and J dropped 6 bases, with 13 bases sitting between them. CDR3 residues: CASTLGGAEQYF. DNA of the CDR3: TGTGCCAGCACCCTAGGGGGGGCCGAGCAGTACTTC.

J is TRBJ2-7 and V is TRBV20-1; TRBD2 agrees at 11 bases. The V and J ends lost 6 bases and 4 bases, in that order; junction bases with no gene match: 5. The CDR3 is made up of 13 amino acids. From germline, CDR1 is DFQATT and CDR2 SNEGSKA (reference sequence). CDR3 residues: CSAQGLAAYEQYF. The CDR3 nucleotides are TGCAGTGCCCAGGGACTAGCGGCATACGAGCAGTACTTC.

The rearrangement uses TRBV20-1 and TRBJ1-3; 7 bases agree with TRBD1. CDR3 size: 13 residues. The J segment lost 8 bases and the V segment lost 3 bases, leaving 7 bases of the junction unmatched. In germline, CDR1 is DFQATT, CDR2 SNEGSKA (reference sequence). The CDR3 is CSARGTAAHTIYF. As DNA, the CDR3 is TGCAGTGCTAGGGGGACAGCAGCCCACACCATATATTTT.

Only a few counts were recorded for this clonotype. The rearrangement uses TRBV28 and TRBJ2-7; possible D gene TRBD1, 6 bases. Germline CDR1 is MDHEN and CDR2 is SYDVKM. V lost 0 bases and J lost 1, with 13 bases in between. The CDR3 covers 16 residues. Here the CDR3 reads CASSLWGQLASYEQYF. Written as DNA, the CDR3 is TGTGCCAGCAGTTTATGGGGACAATTAGCTTCCTACGAGCAGTACTTC.

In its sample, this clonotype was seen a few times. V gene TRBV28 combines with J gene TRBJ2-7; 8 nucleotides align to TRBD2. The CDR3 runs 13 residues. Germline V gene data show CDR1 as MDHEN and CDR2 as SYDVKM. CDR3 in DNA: TGTGCGACGACTAGCGCCTGGGCGAACGAGCAGTACTTC. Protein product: CATTSAWANEQYF.

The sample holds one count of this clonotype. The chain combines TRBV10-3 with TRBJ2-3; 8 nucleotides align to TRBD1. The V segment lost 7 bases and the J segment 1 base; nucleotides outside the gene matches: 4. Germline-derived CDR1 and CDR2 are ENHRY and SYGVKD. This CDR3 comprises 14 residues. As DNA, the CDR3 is TGTGCCATCAACGACAGGGGTGGCACAGATACGCAGTATTTT. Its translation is CAINDRGGTDTQYF.

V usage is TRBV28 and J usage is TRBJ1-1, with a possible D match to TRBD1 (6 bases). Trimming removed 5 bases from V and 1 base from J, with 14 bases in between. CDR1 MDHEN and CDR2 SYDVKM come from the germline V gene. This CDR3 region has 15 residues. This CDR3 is CASSPRTVKNTEAFF. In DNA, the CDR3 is TGTGCCAGCAGTCCACGGACAGTCAAGAACACTGAAGCTTTCTTT.

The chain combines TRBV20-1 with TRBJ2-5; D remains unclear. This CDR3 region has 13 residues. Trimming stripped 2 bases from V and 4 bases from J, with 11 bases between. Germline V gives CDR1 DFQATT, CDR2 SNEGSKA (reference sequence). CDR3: CSARPPTPETQYF. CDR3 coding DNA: TGCAGTGCTAGACCCCCGACTCCAGAGACCCAGTACTTC.

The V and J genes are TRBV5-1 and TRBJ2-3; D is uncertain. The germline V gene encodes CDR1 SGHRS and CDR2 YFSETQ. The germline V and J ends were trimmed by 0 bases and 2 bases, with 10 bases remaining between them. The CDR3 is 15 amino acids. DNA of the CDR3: TGCGCCAGCAGCTTGGACAATTTAGTCACAGATACGCAGTATTTT. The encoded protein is CASSLDNLVTDTQYF.

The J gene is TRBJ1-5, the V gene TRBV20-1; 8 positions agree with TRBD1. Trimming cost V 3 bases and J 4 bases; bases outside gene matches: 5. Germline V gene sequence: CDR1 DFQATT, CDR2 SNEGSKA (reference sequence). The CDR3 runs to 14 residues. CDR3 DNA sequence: TGCAGTGCTAGTCGGGGACAGGCTAATCAGCCCCAGCATTTT. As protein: CSASRGQANQPQHF.

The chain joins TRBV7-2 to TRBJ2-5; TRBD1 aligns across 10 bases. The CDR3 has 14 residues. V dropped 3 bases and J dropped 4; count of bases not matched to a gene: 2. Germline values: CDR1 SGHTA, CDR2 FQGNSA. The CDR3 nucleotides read TGTGCCAGCAGCTTGGGACAGGGGTTAGAGACCCAGTACTTC. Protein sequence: CASSLGQGLETQYF.

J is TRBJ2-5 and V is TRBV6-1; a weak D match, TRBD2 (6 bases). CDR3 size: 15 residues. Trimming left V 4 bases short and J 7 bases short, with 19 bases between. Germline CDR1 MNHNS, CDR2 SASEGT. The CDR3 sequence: CASSVSRDSGGTQYF. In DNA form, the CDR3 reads TGTGCCAGCAGTGTGTCGCGGGATTCTGGGGGGACCCAGTACTTC.